This T cell receptor (beta chain) was sequenced during a study of T-cell memory formation after mild COVID-19. The germline gives CDR1 SQVTM, CDR2 ANQGSEA. This CDR3 is built from 14 residues. V was clipped by 7 bases and J by 1 base, with 13 bases between them. The table lists this clonotype with many counts. No antigen is known for it. Via MiXCR, TCRdb re-called the 5' RACE reads, giving one row per CDR3 protein. The repertoire includes 300,000 to 400,000 distinct CDR3 sequences, around 15% of them detected once, and around a fifth sits in the top ten. Study-wide results and limits: CD4/CD8 balance characterized clones contracting day 15 to 85, and CD4+ skew characterized later expanders. In pre-infection memory, a portion of responding clones appeared, which suggested that cross-reactive memory joined.

The chain links TRBV29-1 to TRBJ2-2; possibly TRBD1 or TRBD2 for D (5 bases each). Sequencing was performed on PBMCs or a T cell subset sorted from them (not recorded which). This clonotype was obtained from a man younger than 35 who had mild COVID-19 (a few samples of this study predate the infection). Cell type and time point are not known. DNA of the CDR3: TGCAGCGCGAGGGACCCCTTGAACACCGGGGAGCTGTTTTTT. It encodes CSARDPLNTGELFF.